This T cell receptor (beta chain) is drawn from a study of T-cell reconstitution after alpha-beta-depleted transplantation in children. This clonotype turned up a few times. This CDR3 contains 15 residues. Germline CDR1 reads MNHEY; CDR2 reads SVGAGI. V shed 2 bases and J shed 3 bases, with 14 bases lying between them. Unique molecular identifiers were built into the TCRbeta library. TCRdb recomputed calls from the PCR reads with MiXCR, one row per CDR3 protein. The sample records roughly 610,000 distinct CDR3 sequences, over 9.5% being singletons. This TCR came from a human donor who donated a stem cell graft to a child with acute myeloid leukemia. This chain connects TRBV6-5 to TRBJ2-7; TRBD2 might be the D (5 bases). The source material was PBMCs from the stem cell graft donor, sampled from the stem cell graft. CDR3 DNA sequence: TGTGCCAGCAGTTACCTTCAGGACGGGAACTACGAGCAGTACTTC. Its protein product is CASSYLQDGNYEQYF.